The 7 T cell receptor beta chains below all came from one sample that was sequenced in a study of T cell repertoires in cytomegalovirus infection. Which antigens these TCRs recognize remains unknown. TCRdb re-analysed the reads in MiXCR, keeping a single row per CDR3 protein. Of approximately 1,000,000 distinct CDR3 sequences listed, roughly 31% were seen once; the top ten hold roughly an eighth. The source was cultured CD8+ T cells from PBMCs, collected from culture after CMV antigen stimulation. These receptors came from a human donor in good health (CMV status not recorded). Some clones in this sample may be carry-over from other donors' samples.

To note about this clonotype: It may be a read error: a sequence one base away is much more abundant. The conserved closing phenylalanine or tryptophan is absent in this CDR3, likely reflecting a read error. The chain has TRBV7-2 and TRBJ1-2, with 7 bases that match TRBD1. J gave up 4 bases and V 8 bases, and 7 bases lay outside the gene matches. The CDR3 is 13 residues long. Looked up from germline, CDR1 is SGHTA and CDR2 is FQGNSA. The CDR3 DNA is TGTGCCAGCGCAAACAGGGGAGCCTATGGCTACACCCTC. Protein sequence: CASANRGAYGYTL.

The chain uses TRBV6-1 and TRBJ2-5; 12 nucleotides match TRBD2. V was clipped by 2 bases and J by 1 base; unmatched bases: 5. Germline assignment: CDR1 MNHNS and CDR2 SASEGT. The CDR3 contains 17 residues. This chain's CDR3 is CASSERRLAGAQETQYF. CDR3 DNA sequence: TGTGCCAGCAGTGAACGGAGACTAGCGGGGGCCCAAGAGACCCAGTACTTC.

This chain links TRBV12-3 or TRBV12-4 with TRBJ2-3, with D perhaps TRBD1 or TRBD2 (6 bases each). Trimming shortened V by 11 bases and J by 2 bases, and 17 bases separated the two germline ends. There are 14 residues in the CDR3. The DNA of the CDR3 is TGTGCCTTTGGGTCGGGGGCCCCCACAGATACGCAGTATTTT. Its translation: CAFGSGAPTDTQYF.

CDR3 protein: CASSPRQSEQYF. As DNA, the CDR3 is TGTGCCAGCAGCCCCCGACAGTCCGAGCAGTACTTC. The rearrangement joins TRBV7-9 to TRBJ2-7, with D possibly TRBD1 on 5 matching bases. The V and J ends lost 5 bases and 6 bases respectively, with 11 bases between them. CDR1 is SEHNR and CDR2 is FQNEAQ in the germline V gene (reference sequence). This CDR3 has 12 amino acids.

This clonotype was seen many times. The rearrangement links TRBV7-3 to TRBJ1-1; D perhaps matches TRBD1 (5 bases). There are 15 residues in the CDR3. Germline CDR1 is SGHTA and CDR2 is FQGTGA. The V gene lost 0 bases and the J gene lost 4 bases, with 12 bases spanning the gap. The CDR3 DNA reads TGTGCCAGCAGCTTAACTCTCGGCCAGGGCACTGAAGCTTTCTTT. Amino acids: CASSLTLGQGTEAFF.

The chain links TRBV7-6 to TRBJ1-1; D call uncertain. Trimming pared 5 bases from V and 8 bases from J, leaving 18 bases between. Per the germline V gene, CDR1 is SGHVS and CDR2 is FNYEAQ. This CDR3 contains 14 residues. CDR3 DNA: TGTGCCAGCAGCCCACCATCGGCCTACTTGGAAGCTTTCTTT. Translation gives CASSPPSAYLEAFF.

V usage is TRBV4-1 and J usage is TRBJ1-2; tentative D call: TRBD1 (5 bases). This CDR3 region has 15 residues. Between the trimmed V and J ends, which lost 4 bases and 1 base, there was a span of 13 bases. CDR1 MGHRA and CDR2 YSYEKL come from the germline V gene. CDR3 region: CASSPDNTVNYGYTF. CDR3 sequence (DNA): TGCGCCAGCAGCCCGGACAACACCGTTAACTATGGCTACACCTTC.